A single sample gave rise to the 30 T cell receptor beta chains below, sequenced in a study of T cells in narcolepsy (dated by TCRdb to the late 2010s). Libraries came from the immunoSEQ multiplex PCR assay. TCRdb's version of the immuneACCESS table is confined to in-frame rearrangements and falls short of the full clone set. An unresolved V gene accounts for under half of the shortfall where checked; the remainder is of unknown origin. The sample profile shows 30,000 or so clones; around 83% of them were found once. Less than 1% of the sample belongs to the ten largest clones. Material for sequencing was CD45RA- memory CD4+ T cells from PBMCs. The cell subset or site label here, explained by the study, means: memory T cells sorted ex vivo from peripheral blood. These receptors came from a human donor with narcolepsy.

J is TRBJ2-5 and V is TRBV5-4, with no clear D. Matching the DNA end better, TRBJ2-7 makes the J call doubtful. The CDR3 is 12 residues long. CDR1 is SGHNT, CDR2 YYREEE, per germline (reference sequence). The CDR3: CASSLDHYEQYF. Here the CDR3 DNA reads TGTGCCAGCAGCTTGGACCACTACGAGCAGTACTTC.

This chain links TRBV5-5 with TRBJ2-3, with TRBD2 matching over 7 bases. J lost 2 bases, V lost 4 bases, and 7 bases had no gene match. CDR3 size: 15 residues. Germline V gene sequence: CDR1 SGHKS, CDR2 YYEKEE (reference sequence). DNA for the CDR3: TGTGCCAGCAGCCGTGATACTAGCGACACAGATACGCAGTATTTT. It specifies CASSRDTSDTDTQYF. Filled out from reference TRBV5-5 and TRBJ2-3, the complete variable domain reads DAGVTQSPTHLIKTRGQQVTLRCSPISGHKSVSWYQQVLGQGPQFIFQYYEKEERGRGNFPDRFSARQFPNYSSELNVNALLLGDSALYLCASSRDTSDTDTQYFGPGTRLTVL.

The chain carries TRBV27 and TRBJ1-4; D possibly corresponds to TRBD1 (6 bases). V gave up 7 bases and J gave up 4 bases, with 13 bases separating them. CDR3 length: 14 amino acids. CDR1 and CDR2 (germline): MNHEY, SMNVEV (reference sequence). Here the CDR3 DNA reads TGTGCCAGCACCTCACAGGGCAATAATGAAAAACTGTTTTTT. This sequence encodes CASTSQGNNEKLFF. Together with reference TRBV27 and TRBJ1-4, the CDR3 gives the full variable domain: EAQVTQNPRYLITVTGKKLTVTCSQNMNHEYMSWYRQDPGLGLRQIYYSMNVEVTDKGDVPEGYKVSRKEKRNFPLILESPSPNQTSLYFCASTSQGNNEKLFFGSGTQLSVL.

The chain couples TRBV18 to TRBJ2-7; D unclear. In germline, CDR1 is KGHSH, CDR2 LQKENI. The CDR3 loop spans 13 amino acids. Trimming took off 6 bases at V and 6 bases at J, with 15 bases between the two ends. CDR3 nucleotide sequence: TGTGCCAGCTCGTCTGCAGCCGGGCTCGAGCAGTACTTC. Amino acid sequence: CASSSAAGLEQYF.

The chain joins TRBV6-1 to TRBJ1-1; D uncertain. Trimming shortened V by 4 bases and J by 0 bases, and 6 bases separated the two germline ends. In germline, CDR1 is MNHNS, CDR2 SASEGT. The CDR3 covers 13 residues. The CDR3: CASSVYMNTEAFF. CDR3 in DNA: TGTGCCAGCAGTGTATACATGAACACTGAAGCTTTCTTT.

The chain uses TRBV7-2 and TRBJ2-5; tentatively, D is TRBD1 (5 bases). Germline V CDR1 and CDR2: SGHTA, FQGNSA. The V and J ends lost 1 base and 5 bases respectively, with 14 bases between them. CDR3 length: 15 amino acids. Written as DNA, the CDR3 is TGTGCCAGCAGCTTAGGGTGGGGCATAGGGGAGACCCAGTACTTC. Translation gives CASSLGWGIGETQYF.

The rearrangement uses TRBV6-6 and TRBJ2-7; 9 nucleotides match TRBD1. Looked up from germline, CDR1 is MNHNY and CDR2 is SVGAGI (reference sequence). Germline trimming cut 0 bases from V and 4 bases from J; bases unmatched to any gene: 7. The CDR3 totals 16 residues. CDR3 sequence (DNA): TGTGCCAGCAGTTACTCGTATGGGGGACAGGGATACGAGCAGTACTTC. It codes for CASSYSYGGQGYEQYF.

In DNA form, the CDR3 reads TGCGCCAGCAGCTTGGGAGGGATGGGCAATCAGCCCCAGCATTTT. Its translation is CASSLGGMGNQPQHF. This chain uses TRBV5-1 with TRBJ1-5; no clear D. The V end lost 0 bases, the J end lost 2 bases, and 9 bases lay between the germline ends. The CDR3 is 15 amino acids. Germline V lookup: CDR1 SGHRS, CDR2 YFSETQ.

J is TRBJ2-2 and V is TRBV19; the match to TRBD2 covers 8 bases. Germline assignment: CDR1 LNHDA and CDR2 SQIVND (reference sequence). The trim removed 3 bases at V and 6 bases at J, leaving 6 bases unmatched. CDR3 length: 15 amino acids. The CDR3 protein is CASSIGQRGSGELFF. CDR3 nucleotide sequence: TGTGCCAGTAGTATTGGGCAGCGGGGGTCCGGGGAGCTGTTTTTT.

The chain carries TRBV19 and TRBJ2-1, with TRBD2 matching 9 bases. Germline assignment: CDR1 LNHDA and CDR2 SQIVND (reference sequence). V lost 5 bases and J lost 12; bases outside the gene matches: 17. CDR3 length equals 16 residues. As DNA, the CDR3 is TGTGCCAGTAGTTACCCTCTCGTGGGTAGCGGGGGTGCGCAGTTCTTC. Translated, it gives CASSYPLVGSGGAQFF.

Here the CDR3 reads CASSAGQGIHNEQFF. The CDR3 nucleotides read TGTGCCAGCAGCGCCGGACAGGGGATCCACAATGAGCAGTTCTTC. The chain couples TRBV5-4 to TRBJ2-1, with 9 bases fitting TRBD1. This CDR3 comprises 15 residues. Germline V gene data show CDR1 as SGHNT and CDR2 as YYREEE (reference sequence). Trimming cost V 4 bases and J 5 bases; bases outside gene matches: 7.

The CDR3 here is CASRATGGPDSPLHF. CDR3 nucleotide sequence: TGTGCCAGCAGAGCGACAGGGGGCCCCGATTCACCCCTCCACTTT. The chain is built from TRBV2 and TRBJ1-6; 10 positions match TRBD1. Germline assignment: CDR1 SNHLY and CDR2 FYNNEI. V lost 6 bases and J lost 8; bases outside the gene matches: 7. The CDR3 runs to 15 residues.

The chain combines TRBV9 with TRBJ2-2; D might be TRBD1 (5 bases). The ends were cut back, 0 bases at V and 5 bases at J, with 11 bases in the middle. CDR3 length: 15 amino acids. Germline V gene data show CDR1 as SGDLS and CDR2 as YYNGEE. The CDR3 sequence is CASSVDRPGTGELFF. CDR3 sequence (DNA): TGTGCCAGCAGCGTAGACCGCCCAGGGACCGGGGAGCTGTTTTTT.

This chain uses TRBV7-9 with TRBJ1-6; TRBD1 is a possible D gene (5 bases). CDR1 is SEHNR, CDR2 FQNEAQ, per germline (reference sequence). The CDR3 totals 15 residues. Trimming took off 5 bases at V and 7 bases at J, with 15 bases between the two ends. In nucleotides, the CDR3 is TGTGCCAGCAGCAGTAACGGGGCGTTGAATTCACCCCTCCACTTT. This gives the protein CASSSNGALNSPLHF.

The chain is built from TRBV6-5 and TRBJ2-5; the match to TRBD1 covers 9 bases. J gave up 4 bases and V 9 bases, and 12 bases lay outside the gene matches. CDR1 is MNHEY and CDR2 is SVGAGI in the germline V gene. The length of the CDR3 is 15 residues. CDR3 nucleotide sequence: TGTGCCAGTAAGTTAACAGGGGGCGGAAGAGAGACCCAGTACTTC. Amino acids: CASKLTGGGRETQYF.

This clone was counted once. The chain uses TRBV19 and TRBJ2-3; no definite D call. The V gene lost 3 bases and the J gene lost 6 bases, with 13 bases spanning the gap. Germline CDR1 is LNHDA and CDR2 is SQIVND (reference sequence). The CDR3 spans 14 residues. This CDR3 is CASSMLLFSDTQYF. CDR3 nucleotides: TGTGCCAGTAGTATGTTGCTGTTCTCCGATACGCAGTATTTT.

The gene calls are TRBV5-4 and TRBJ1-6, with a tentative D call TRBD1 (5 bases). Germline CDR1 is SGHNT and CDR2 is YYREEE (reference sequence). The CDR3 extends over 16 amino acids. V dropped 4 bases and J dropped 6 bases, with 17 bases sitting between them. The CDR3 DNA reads TGTGCCAGCAGCGCAGGGAGTACGCTACTTAATTCACCCCTCCACTTT. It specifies CASSAGSTLLNSPLHF.

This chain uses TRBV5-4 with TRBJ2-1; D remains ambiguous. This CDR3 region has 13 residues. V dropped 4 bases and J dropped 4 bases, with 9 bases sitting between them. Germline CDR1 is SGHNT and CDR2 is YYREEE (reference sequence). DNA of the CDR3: TGTGCCAGCAGCAAGACGGCTTACAATGAGCAGTTCTTC. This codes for CASSKTAYNEQFF. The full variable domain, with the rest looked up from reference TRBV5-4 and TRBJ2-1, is ETGVTQSPTHLIKTRGQQVTLRCSSQSGHNTVSWYQQALGQGPQFIFQYYREEENGRGNFPPRFSGLQFPNYSSELNVNALELDDSALYLCASSKTAYNEQFFGPGTRLTVL.

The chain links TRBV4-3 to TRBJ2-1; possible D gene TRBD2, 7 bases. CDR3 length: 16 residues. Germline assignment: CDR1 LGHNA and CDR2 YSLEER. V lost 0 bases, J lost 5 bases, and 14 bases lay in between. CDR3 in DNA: TGCGCCAGCAGCCAAGATGGTGGCGGGGGCCACAATGAGCAGTTCTTC. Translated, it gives CASSQDGGGGHNEQFF.

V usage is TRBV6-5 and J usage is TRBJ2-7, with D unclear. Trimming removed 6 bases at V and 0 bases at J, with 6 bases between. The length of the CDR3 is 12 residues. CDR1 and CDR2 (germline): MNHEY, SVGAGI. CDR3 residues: CASSPTSYEQYF. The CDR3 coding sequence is TGTGCCAGCAGCCCAACCTCCTACGAGCAGTACTTC.

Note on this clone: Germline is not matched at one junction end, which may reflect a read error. The CDR3 DNA reads as TGTGCCAGCAGTGTTTCCCGGGACAGGGATTGGTGG. This translates into CASSVSRDRDWW. The chain combines TRBV2 with TRBJ1-4; TRBD1 aligns across 9 bases. The germline V gene has CDR1 SNHLY and CDR2 FYNNEI. There are 12 residues in the CDR3.

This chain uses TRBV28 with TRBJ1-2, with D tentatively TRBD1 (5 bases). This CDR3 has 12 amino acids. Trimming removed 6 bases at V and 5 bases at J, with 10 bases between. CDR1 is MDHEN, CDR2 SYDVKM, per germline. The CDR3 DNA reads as TGTGCCAGCAGGGGGCAGGAGTATGGCTACACCTTC. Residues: CASRGQEYGYTF.

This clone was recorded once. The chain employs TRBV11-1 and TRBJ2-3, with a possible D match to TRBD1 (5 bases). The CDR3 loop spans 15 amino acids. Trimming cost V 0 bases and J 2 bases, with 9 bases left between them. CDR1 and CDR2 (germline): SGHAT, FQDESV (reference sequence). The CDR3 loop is CASSLAAGPTDTQYF. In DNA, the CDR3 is TGTGCCAGCAGCTTAGCGGCAGGGCCCACAGATACGCAGTATTTT.

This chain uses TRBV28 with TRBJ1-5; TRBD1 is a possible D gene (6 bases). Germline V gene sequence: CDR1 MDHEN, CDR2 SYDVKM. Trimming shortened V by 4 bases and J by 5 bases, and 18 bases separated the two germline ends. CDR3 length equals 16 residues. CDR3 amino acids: CASSSPPAGGDQPQHF. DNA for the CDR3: TGTGCCAGCAGTTCCCCCCCCGCGGGGGGCGATCAGCCCCAGCATTTT.

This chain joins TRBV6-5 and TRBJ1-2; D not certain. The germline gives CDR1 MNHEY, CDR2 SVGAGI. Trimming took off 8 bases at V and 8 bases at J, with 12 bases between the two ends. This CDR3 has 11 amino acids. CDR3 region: CASLTPAGYTF. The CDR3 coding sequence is TGTGCCAGCCTAACTCCAGCGGGCTACACCTTC.

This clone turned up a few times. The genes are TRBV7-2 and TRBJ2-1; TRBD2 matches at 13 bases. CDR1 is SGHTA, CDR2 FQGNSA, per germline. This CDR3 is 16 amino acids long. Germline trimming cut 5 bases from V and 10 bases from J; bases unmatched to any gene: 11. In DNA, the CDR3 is TGTGCCAGCAGCCCAGGGACTAGCGGGGTGTTGGGGGAGCAGTTCTTC. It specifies CASSPGTSGVLGEQFF.

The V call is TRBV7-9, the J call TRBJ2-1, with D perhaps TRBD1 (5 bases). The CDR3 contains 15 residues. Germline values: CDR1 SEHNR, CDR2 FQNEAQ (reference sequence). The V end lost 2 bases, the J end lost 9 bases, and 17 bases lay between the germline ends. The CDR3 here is CASSLTDAGWSEQFF. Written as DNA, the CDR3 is TGTGCCAGCAGCTTAACTGATGCAGGGTGGAGTGAGCAGTTCTTC.

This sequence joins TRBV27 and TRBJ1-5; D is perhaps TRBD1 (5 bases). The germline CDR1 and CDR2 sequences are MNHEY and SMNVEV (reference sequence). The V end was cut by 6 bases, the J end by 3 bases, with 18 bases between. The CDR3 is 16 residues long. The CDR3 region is CASRSTGTGFNQPQHF. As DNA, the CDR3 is TGTGCCAGCAGATCCACCGGGACCGGCTTCAATCAGCCCCAGCATTTT.

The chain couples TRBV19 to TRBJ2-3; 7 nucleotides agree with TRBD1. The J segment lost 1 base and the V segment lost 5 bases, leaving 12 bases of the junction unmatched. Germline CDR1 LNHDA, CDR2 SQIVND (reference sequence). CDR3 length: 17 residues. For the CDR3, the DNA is TGTGCCAGTAGTCCAGGGACAGCCAGAGTTCGCACAGATACGCAGTATTTT. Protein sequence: CASSPGTARVRTDTQYF.

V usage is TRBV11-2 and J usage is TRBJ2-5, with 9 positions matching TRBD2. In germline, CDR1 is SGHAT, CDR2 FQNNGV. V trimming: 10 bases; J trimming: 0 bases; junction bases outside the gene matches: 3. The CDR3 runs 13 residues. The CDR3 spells CATRGGNQETQYF. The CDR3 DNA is TGTGCCACGCGGGGGGGAAACCAAGAGACCCAGTACTTC.